The text below deals with one TCR beta chain. Antigen specificity is unknown. Trimming left V 2 bases short and J 8 bases short, with 15 bases between. Germline lookup yields CDR1 SGHVS and CDR2 FNYEAQ. This CDR3 contains 14 residues. TCRdb's copy holds only in-frame clones and misses some; the assay was immunoSEQ multiplex PCR. This table holds roughly 260,000 clones, 90% found once. The sample comes from a study of cytomegalovirus exposure and HLA in healthy donors. Findings and caveats of the study: Associated with cytomegalovirus, according to the listing, were fewer than 200 TCR beta chains. Clusters of TCRs from the first cohort tended to co-occur in the 95 to 150 validation repertoires (as a later analysis found).

The donors were members of the validation cohort, which comprised approximately 120 subjects and was separate from the first cohort of more than 500 subjects. The source is a young woman in good health and CMV-seronegative. This rearrangement joins TRBV7-6 to TRBJ1-1; tentatively, D is TRBD1 (6 bases). Material for sequencing was PBMCs. The CDR3 DNA reads TGTGCCAGCAGCTTAATTAGCCAGGGGCCGGAAGCTTTCTTT. Its protein is CASSLISQGPEAFF. The whole variable domain, filled in from reference TRBV7-6 and TRBJ1-1, reads GAGVSQSPRYKVTKRGQDVALRCDPISGHVSLYWYRQALGQGPEFLTYFNYEAQQDKSGLPNDRFSAERPEGSISTLTIQRTEQRDSAMYRCASSLISQGPEAFFGQGTRLTVV.